This TCR beta chain is drawn from a study of OX40 agonist ivuxolimab in advanced cancers. Study summary: Earlier anti-PD-1, anti-PD-L1 or anti-CTLA-4 therapy was permitted; roughly 42% had received some.

The assay was immunoSEQ multiplex PCR, and TCRdb's table has in-frame clones only and misses some. The sample has 20,000 to 30,000 clones, around three quarters seen once; the top ten hold over 11%. The trim removed 7 bases at V and 7 bases at J, leaving 8 bases unmatched. Germline CDR1 and CDR2: LNHDA and SQIVND (reference sequence). This CDR3 contains 14 residues. The rearrangement uses TRBV19 and TRBJ1-5; 9 nucleotides agree with TRBD1. The clonotype was recovered from an adult with an advanced solid tumor such as melanoma, head and neck, liver or kidney cancer. The specimen comprised CD4+ or CD8+ T cells sorted from blood, sampled in a trial of the OX40 agonist ivuxolimab. The CDR3 coding sequence is TGTGCCAGTACCCCGGGACAGGGATGGCAGCCCCAGCATTTT. This sequence encodes CASTPGQGWQPQHF.